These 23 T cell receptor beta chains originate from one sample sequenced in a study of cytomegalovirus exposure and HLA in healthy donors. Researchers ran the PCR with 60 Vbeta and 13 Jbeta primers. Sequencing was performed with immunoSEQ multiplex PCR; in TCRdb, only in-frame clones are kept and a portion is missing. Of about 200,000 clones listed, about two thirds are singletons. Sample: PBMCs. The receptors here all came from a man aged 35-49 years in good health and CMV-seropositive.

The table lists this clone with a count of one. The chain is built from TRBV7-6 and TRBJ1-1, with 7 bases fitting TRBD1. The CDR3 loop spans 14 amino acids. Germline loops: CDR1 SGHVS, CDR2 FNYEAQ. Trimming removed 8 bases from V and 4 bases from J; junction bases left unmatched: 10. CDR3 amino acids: CASGTTGVATEAFF. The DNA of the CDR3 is TGTGCCAGCGGCACCACAGGGGTAGCCACTGAAGCTTTCTTT.

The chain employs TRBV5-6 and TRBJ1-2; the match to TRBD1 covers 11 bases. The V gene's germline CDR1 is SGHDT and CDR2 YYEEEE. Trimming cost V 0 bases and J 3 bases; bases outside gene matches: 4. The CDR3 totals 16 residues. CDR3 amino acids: CASSLGGQGDDYGYTF. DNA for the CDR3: TGTGCCAGCAGCTTGGGGGGACAGGGGGACGACTATGGCTACACCTTC.

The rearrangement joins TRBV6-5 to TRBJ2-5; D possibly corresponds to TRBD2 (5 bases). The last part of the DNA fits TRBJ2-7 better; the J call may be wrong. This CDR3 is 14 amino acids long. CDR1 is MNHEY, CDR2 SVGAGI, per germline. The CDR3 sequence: CASSPRTDSDEQYF. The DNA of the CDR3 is TGTGCCAGCAGTCCGAGGACGGACTCGGACGAGCAGTACTTC.

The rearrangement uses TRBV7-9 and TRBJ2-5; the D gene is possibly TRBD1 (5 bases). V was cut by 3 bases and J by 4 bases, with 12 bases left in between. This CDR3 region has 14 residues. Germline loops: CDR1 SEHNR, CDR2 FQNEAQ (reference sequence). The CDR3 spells CASSLWGPGETQYF. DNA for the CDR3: TGTGCCAGCAGCTTGTGGGGCCCGGGAGAGACCCAGTACTTC.

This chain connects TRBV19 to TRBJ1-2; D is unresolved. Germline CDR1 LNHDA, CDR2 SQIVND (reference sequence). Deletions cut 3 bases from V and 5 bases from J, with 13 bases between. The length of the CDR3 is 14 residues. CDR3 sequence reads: CASSISGGSYGYTF. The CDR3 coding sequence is TGTGCCAGTAGTATCTCTGGCGGAAGTTATGGCTACACCTTC.

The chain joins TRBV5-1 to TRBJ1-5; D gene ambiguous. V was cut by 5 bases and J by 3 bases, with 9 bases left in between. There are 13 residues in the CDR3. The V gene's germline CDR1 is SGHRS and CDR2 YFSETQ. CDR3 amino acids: CASRLEPNQPQHF. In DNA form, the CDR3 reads TGCGCCAGCAGGCTAGAGCCCAATCAGCCCCAGCATTTT.

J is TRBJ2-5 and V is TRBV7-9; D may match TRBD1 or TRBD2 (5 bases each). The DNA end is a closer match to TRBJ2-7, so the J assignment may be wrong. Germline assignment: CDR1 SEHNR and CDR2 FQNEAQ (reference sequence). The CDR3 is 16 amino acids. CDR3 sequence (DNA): TGTGCCAGCACCCCTACAGATAAGGGTGGGGGCTACGAGCAGTACTTC. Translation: CASTPTDKGGGYEQYF.

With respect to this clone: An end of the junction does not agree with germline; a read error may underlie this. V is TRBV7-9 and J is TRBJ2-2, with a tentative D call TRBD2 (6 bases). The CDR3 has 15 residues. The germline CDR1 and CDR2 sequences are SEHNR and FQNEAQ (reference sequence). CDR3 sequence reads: CSSSLLAAGTGELFF. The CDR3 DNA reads TGTTCCAGCAGCTTATTGGCAGCGGGTACCGGGGAGCTGTTTTTT.

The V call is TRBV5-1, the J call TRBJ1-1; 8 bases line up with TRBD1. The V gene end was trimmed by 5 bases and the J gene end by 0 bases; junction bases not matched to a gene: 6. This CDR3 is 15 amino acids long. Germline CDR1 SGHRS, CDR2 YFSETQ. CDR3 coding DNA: TGCGCCAGCAGGCAACAGGGGGGAATGAACACTGAAGCTTTCTTT. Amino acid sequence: CASRQQGGMNTEAFF.

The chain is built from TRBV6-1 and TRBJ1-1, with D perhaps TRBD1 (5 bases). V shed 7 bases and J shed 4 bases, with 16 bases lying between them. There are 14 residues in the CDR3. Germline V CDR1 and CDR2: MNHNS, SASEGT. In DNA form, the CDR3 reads TGTGCCAGCACTCAGGGAGGGATGGGCACTGAAGCTTTCTTT. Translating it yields CASTQGGMGTEAFF.

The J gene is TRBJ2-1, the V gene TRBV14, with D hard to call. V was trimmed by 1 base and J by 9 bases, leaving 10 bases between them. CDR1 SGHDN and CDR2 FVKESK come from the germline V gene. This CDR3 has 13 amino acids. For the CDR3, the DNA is TGTGCCAGCAGCCAAGCCCTCCGGAGTGAGCAGTTCTTC. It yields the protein CASSQALRSEQFF.

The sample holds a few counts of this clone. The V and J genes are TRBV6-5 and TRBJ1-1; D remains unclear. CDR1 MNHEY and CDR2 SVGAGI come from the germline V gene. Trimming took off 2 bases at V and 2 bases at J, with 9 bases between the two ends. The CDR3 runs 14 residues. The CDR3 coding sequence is TGTGCCAGCAGTTACGTAGGAGCCAACACTGAAGCTTTCTTT. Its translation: CASSYVGANTEAFF.

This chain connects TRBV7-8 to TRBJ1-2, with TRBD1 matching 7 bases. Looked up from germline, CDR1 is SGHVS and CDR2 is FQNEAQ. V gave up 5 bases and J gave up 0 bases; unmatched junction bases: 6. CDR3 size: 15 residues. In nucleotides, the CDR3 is TGTGCCAGCAGCATGGACAGGCGTTCTAACTATGGCTACACCTTC. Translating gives CASSMDRRSNYGYTF.

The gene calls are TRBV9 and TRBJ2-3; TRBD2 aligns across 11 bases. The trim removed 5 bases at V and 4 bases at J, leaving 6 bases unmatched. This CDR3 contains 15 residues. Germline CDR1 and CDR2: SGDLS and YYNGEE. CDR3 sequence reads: CASSELAGGADTQYF. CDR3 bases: TGTGCCAGCAGTGAGCTAGCGGGGGGAGCAGATACGCAGTATTTT. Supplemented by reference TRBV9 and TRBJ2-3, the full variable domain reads DSGVTQTPKHLITATGQRVTLRCSPRSGDLSVYWYQQSLDQGLQFLIQYYNGEERAKGNILERFSAQQFPDLHSELNLSSLELGDSALYFCASSELAGGADTQYFGPGTRLTVL.

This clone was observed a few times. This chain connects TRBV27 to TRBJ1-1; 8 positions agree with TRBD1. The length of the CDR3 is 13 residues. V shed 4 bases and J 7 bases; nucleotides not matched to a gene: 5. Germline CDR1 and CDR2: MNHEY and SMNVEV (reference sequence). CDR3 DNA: TGTGCCAGCAGTTACAGGGGGATAGGTGAAGCTTTCTTT. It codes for CASSYRGIGEAFF.

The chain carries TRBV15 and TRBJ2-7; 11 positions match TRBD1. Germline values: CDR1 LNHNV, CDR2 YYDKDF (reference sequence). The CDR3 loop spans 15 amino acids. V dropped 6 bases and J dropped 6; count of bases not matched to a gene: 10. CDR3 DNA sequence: TGTGCCACCAGTGCGGTTATGGGACAGGGGGTCGAGCAGTACTTC. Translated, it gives CATSAVMGQGVEQYF.

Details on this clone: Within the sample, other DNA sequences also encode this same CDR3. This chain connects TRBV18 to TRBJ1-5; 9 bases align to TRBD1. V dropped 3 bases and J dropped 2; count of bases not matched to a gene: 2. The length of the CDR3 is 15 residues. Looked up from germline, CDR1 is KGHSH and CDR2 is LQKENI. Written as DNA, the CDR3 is TGTGCCAGCTCACCGGACAGGGGAGGCAATCAGCCCCAGCATTTT. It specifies CASSPDRGGNQPQHF.

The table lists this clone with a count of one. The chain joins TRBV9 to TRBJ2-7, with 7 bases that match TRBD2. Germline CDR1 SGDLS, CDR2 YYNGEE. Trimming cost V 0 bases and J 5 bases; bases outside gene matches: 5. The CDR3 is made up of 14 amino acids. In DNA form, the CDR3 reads TGTGCCAGCAGCGTAGAGGCTAGCGGCCACGAGCAGTACTTC. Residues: CASSVEASGHEQYF.

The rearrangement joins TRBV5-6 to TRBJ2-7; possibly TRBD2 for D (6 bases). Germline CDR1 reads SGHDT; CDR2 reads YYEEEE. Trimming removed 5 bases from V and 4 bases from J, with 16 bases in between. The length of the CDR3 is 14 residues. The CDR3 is CASSRLVTWYEQYF. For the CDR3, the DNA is TGTGCCAGCAGTCGACTAGTCACCTGGTACGAGCAGTACTTC.

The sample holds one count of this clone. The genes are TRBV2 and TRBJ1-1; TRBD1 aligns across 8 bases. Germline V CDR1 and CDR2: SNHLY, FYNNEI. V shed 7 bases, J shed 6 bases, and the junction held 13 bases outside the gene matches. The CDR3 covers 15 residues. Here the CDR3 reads CASTSSGQGWAEAFF. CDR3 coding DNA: TGTGCCAGCACCTCCAGCGGACAGGGTTGGGCTGAAGCTTTCTTT.

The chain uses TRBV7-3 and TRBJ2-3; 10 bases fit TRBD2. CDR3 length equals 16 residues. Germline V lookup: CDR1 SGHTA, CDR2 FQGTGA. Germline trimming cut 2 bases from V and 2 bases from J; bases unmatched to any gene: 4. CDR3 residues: CASSLASGGATDTQYF. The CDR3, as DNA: TGTGCCAGCAGCTTAGCCAGCGGGGGGGCCACAGATACGCAGTATTTT.

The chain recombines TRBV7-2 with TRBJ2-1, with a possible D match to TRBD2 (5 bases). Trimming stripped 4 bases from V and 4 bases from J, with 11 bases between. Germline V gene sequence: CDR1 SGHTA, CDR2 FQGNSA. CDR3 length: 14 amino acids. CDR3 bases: TGTGCCAGCAGCTCGGCGACGGGATACAATGAGCAGTTCTTC. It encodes CASSSATGYNEQFF.

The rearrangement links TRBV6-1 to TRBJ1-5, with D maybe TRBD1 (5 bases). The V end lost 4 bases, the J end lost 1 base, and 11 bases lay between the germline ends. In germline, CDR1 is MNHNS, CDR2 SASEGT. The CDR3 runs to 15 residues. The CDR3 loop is CASSAGRVSNQPQHF. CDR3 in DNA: TGTGCCAGCAGTGCAGGGAGGGTCAGCAATCAGCCCCAGCATTTT.